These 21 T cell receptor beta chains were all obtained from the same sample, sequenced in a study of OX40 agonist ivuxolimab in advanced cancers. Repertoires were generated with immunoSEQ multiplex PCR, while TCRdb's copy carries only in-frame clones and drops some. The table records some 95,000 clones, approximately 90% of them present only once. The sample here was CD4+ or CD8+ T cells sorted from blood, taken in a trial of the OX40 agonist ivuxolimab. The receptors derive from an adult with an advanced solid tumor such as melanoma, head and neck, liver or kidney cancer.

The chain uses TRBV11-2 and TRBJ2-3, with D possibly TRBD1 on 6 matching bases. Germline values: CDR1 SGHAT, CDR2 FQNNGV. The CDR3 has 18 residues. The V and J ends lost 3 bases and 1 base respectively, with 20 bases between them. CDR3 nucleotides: TGTGCCAGCAGCTTTAGAGGGGGAATCCGGGGCCGCACAGATACGCAGTATTTT. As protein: CASSFRGGIRGRTDTQYF.

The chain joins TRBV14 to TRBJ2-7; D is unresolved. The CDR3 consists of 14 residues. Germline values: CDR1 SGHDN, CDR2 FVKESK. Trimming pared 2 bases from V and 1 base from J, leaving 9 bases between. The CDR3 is CASSQPEGSYEQYF. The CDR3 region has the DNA TGTGCCAGCAGCCAACCCGAAGGATCCTACGAGCAGTACTTC.

The CDR3 reads CASSGWVSNGEQYF. The CDR3 region has the DNA TGTGCCAGCAGCGGATGGGTCTCAAACGGGGAGCAGTACTTC. The rearrangement uses TRBV7-9 and TRBJ2-7, with D unresolved. V was trimmed by 5 bases and J by 7 bases, leaving 18 bases between them. The germline V gene has CDR1 SEHNR and CDR2 FQNEAQ (reference sequence). This CDR3 has 14 amino acids.

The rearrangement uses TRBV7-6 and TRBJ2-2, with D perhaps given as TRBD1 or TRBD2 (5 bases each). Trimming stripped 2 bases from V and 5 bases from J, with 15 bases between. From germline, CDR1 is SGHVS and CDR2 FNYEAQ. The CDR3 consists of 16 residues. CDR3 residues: CASSLIVAGSTGELFF. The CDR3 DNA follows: TGTGCCAGCAGCTTAATCGTGGCAGGGAGTACCGGGGAGCTGTTTTTT.

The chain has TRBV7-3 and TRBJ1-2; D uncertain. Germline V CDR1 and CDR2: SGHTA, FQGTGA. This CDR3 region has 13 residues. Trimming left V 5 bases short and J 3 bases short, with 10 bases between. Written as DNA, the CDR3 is TGTGCCAGCAGCCCCGCGGTGCACTATGGCTACACCTTC. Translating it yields CASSPAVHYGYTF.

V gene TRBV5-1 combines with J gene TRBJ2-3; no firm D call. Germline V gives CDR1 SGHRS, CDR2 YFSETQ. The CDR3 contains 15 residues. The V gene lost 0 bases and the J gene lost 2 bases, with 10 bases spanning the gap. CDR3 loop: CASSLADGFTDTQYF. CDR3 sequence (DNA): TGCGCCAGCAGCTTGGCCGACGGCTTCACAGATACGCAGTATTTT.

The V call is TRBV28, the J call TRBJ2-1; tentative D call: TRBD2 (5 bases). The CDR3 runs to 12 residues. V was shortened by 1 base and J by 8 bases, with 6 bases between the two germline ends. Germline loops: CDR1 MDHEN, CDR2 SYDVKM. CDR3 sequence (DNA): TGTGCCAGCAGTTTATCGGGGTATGAGCAGTTCTTC. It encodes CASSLSGYEQFF. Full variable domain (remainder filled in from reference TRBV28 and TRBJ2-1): DVKVTQSSRYLVKRTGEKVFLECVQDMDHENMFWYRQDPGLGLRLIYFSYDVKMKEKGDIPEGYSVSREKKERFSLILESASTNQTSMYLCASSLSGYEQFFGPGTRLTVL.

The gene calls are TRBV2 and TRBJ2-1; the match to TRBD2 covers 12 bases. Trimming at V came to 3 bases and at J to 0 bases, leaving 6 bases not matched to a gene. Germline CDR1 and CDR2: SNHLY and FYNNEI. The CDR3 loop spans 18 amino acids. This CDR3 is CASSDPTSGGSSYNEQFF. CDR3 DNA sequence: TGTGCCAGCAGTGACCCCACTAGCGGGGGGAGCTCCTACAATGAGCAGTTCTTC.

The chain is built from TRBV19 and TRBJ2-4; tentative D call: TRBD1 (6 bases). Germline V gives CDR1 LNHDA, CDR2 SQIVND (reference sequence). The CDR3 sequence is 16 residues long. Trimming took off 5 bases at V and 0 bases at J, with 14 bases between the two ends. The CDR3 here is CASSGNSDRAKNIQYF. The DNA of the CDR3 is TGTGCCAGTAGTGGCAACTCGGACAGAGCCAAAAACATTCAGTACTTC.

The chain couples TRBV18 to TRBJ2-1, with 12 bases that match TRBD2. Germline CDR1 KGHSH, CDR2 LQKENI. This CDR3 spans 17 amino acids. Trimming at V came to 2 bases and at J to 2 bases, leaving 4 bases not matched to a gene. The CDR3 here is CASSPSSGRVAYNEQFF. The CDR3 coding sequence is TGTGCCAGCTCACCATCTAGCGGGAGGGTCGCCTACAATGAGCAGTTCTTC.

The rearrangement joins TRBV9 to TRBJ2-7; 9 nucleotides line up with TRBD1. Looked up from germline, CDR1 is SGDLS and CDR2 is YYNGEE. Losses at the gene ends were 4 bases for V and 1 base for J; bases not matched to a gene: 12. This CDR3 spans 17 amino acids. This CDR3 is CASSPPRNRGQSYEQYF. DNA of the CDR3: TGTGCCAGCAGCCCCCCGAGAAACAGGGGGCAGTCCTACGAGCAGTACTTC. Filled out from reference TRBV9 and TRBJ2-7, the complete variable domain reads DSGVTQTPKHLITATGQRVTLRCSPRSGDLSVYWYQQSLDQGLQFLIQYYNGEERAKGNILERFSAQQFPDLHSELNLSSLELGDSALYFCASSPPRNRGQSYEQYFGPGTRLTVT.

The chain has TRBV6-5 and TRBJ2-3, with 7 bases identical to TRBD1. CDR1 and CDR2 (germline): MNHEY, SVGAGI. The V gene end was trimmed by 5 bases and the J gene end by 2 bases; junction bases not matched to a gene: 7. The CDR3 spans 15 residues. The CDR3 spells CASSQGDPNTDTQYF. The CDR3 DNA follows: TGTGCCAGCAGTCAGGGGGATCCTAACACAGATACGCAGTATTTT.

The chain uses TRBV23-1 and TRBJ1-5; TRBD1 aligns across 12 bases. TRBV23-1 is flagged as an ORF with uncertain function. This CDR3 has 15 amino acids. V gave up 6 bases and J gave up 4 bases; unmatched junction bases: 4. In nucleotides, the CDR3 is TGCGCCAGCAGAAGGGACAGGGGGCTAAATCAGCCCCAGCATTTT. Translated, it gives CASRRDRGLNQPQHF.

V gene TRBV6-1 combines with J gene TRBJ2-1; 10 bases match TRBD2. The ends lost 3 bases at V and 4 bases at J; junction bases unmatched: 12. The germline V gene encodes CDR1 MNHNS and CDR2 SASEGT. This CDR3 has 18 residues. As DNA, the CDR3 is TGTGCCAGCAGTGATGTACTAGCGGGAAACTACGAATACAATGAGCAGTTCTTC. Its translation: CASSDVLAGNYEYNEQFF.

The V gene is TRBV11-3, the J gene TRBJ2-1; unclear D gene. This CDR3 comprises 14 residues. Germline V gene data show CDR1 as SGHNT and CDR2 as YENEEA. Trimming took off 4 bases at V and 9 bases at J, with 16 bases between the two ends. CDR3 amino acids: CASSYPDTTPEQFF. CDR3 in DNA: TGTGCCAGCAGCTACCCCGATACTACTCCTGAGCAGTTCTTC. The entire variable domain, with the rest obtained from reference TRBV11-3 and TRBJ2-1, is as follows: EAGVVQSPRYKIIEKKQPVAFWCNPISGHNTLYWYLQNLGQGPELLIRYENEEAVDDSQLPKDRFSAERLKGVDSTLKIQPAELGDSAVYLCASSYPDTTPEQFFGPGTRLTVL.

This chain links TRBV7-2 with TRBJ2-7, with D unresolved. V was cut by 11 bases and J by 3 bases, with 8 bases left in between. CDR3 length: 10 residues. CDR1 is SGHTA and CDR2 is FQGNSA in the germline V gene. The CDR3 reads CAPRLYEQYF. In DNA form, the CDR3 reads TGTGCCCCCCGACTCTACGAGCAGTACTTC.

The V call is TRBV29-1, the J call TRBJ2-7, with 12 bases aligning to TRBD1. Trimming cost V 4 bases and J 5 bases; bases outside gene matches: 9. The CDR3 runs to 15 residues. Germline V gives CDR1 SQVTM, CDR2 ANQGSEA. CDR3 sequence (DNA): TGCAGCGTTGCCGTAGGGACAGGGGGCAACAACGAGCAGTACTTC. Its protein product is CSVAVGTGGNNEQYF.

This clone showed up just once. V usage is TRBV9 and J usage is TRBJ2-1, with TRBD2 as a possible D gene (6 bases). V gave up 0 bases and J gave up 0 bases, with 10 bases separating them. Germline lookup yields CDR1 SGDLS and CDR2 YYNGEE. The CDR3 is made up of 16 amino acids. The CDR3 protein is CASSVAAGSSYNEQFF. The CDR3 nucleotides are TGTGCCAGCAGCGTAGCTGCGGGGAGCTCCTACAATGAGCAGTTCTTC.

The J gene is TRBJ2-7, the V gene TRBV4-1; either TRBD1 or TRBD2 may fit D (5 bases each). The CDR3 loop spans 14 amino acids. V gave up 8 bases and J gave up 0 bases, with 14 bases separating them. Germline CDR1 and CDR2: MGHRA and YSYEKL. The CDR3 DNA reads TGCGCCAGCGCCGGGACCCAAAACTCCTACGAGCAGTACTTC. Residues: CASAGTQNSYEQYF.

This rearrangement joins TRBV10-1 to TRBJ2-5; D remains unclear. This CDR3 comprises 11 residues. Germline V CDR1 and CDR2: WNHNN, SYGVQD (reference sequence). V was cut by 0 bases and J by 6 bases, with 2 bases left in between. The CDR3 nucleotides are TGCGCCAGCAGTGAGTCGAAGACCCAGTACTTC. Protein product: CASSESKTQYF.

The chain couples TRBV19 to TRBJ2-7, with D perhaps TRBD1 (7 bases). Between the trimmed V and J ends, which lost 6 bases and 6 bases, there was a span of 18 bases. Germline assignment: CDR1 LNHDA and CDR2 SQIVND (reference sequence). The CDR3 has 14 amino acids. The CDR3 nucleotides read TGTGCCAGTAGACCGGGACAGCGGGCCCGCGAGCAGTACTTC. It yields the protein CASRPGQRAREQYF.